This TCR beta chain comes out of a study of Ad26.COV2.S vaccination and SARS-CoV-2 variants. As for the study in general: Enrollment placed the donor in the COV1001 Ad26.COV2.S trial arm.

Germline CDR1 and CDR2: SGHTA and FQGNSA. This CDR3 contains 15 residues. V was cut by 2 bases and J by 0 bases, with 8 bases left in between. Treatment denoted: roughly 18 received Ad26.COV2.S at low or high dose, single or two shots; several received placebo; per-sample allocation not given. Collection of the samples took place on day 63 after the first injection of vaccine or placebo. Within Boston, the person who donated was an adult of 18-55 years. As its vector, the vaccine had Ad26, which expressed Wuhan-strain SARS-CoV-2 spike. Sequenced by immunoSEQ multiplex PCR; TCRdb stores in-frame clones only, minus some. The repertoire holds about 400,000 clones, with 92% as singletons.

The sequence was collected from a person between 18 and 65 years old who received the Ad26.COV2.S COVID-19 vaccine or a placebo. This rearrangement joins TRBV7-2 to TRBJ1-3; D gene ambiguous. Material: peripheral blood, obtained in a trial of Ad26.COV2.S vaccine versus placebo. The CDR3 loop is CASSLILGSGNTIYF. DNA for the CDR3: TGTGCCAGCAGCTTAATCCTCGGCTCTGGAAACACCATATATTTT.